Detailed here is one T cell receptor beta chain. This sample stems from a study of blood T cell repertoires in COVID-19. Overall study: Sites across the United States, Italy and Spain contributed samples from acute and convalescent COVID-19.

The method was immunoSEQ multiplex PCR; TCRdb's version includes in-frame clones alone and lacks a portion of them. This sample has more than 45,000 clones, with 86% found just once. The sequence came from a human donor in a cohort sampled during active COVID-19. The sample comprised peripheral blood.

The CDR3 DNA follows: TGTGCCAGCATGCACAGGGAGAGCGGCTACACCTTC. It translates to CASMHRESGYTF. The chain combines TRBV13 with TRBJ1-2, with a tentative D call TRBD1 (6 bases). The V gene's germline CDR1 is PRHDT and CDR2 FYEKMQ (reference sequence). Deletions cut 7 bases from V and 8 bases from J, with 14 bases between. The CDR3 covers 12 residues.